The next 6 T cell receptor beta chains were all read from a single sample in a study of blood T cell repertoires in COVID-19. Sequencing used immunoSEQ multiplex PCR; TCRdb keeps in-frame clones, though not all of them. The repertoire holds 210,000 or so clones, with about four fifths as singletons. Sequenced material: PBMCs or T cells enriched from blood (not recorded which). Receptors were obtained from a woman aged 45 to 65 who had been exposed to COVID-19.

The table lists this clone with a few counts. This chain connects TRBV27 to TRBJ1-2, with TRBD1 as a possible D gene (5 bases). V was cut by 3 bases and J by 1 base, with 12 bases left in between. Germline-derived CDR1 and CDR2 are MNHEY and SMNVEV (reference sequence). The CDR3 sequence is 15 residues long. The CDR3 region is CASSLGGSRNYGYTF. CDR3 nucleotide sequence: TGTGCCAGCAGTTTGGGGGGTTCGCGTAACTATGGCTACACCTTC.

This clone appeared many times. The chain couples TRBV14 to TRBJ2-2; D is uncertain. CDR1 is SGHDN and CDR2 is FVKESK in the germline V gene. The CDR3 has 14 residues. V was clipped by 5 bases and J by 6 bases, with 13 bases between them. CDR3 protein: CASSSLVRSGELFF. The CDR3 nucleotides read TGTGCCAGCAGCTCCCTGGTACGGTCCGGGGAGCTGTTTTTT.

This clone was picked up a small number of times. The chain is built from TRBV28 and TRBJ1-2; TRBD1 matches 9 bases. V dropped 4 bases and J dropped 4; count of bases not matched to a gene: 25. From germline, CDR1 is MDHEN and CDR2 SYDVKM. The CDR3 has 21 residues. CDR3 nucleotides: TGTGCCAGCAGTTCCGTTTATGGGGCAGCGGGGCACAGGGGGCCGGGCTATGGCTACACCTTC. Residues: CASSSVYGAAGHRGPGYGYTF.

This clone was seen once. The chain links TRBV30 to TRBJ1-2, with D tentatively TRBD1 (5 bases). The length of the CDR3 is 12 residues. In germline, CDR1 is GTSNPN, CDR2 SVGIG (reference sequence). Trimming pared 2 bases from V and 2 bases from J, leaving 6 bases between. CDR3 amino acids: CAWSWGNYGYTF. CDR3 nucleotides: TGTGCCTGGAGTTGGGGCAACTATGGCTACACCTTC. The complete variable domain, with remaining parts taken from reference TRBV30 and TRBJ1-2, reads SQTIHQWPATLVQPVGSPLSLECTVEGTSNPNLYWYRQAAGRGLQLLFYSVGIGQISSEVPQNLSASRPQDRQFILSSKKLLLSDSGFYLCAWSWGNYGYTFGSGTRLTVV.

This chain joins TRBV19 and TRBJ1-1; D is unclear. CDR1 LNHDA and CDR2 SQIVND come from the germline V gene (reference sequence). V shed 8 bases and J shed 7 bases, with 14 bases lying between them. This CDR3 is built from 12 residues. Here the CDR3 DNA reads TGTGCCAGTTCTCCAGTCTACAGTGAAGCTTTCTTT. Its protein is CASSPVYSEAFF.

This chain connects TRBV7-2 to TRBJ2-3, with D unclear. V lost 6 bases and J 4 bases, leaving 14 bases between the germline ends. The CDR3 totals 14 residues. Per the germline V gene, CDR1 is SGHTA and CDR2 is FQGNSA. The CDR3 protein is CASSVGPEADTQYF. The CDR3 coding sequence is TGTGCCAGCAGTGTTGGTCCAGAGGCAGATACGCAGTATTTT.